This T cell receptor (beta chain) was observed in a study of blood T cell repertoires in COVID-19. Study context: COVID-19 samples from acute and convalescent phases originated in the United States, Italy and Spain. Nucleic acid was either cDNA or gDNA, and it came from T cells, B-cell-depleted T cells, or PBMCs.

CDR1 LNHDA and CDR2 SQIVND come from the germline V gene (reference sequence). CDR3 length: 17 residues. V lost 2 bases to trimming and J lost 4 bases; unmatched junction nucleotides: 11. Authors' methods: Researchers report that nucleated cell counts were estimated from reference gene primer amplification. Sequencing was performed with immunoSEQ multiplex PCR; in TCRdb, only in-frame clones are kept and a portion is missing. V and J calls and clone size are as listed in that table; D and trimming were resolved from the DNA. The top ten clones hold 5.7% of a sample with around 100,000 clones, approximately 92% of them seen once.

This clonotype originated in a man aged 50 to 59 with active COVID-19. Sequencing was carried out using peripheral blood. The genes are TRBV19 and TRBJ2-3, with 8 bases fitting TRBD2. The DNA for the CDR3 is TGTGCCAGTAGTATAACACCCCGGCGGGAGGTACCAGATACGCAGTATTTT. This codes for CASSITPRREVPDTQYF.